These 7 T cell receptor beta chains share one sample of origin, sequenced in a study of blood T cell repertoires in COVID-19 (TCRdb year 2020). Library preparation was by the immunoSEQ multiplex PCR assay. The table comes from immuneACCESS by way of TCRdb, which keeps in-frame sequences with V and J called. Part of the clones is missing from these tables; in studies checked, under half for an unresolved V gene and the rest for unknown reasons. A total of roughly 43,000 clones appear in this sample, around 90% of them only once. In total, the top ten clones hold roughly 14% of the sample. Sequencing was done on a sample of peripheral blood. These receptors all come from a man in his fifties or sixties with active COVID-19.

CDR3 protein: CASSEGTELAEAFF. CDR3 nucleotides: TGTGCCAGCAGTGAAGGGACAGAGTTGGCTGAAGCTTTCTTT. The J gene is TRBJ1-1, the V gene TRBV6-1; a weak D match, TRBD1 (6 bases). Germline CDR1 and CDR2: MNHNS and SASEGT. The CDR3 is 14 residues long. Trimming shortened V by 1 base and J by 6 bases, and 12 bases separated the two germline ends.

The chain uses TRBV19 and TRBJ1-1, with D possibly being TRBD1 (6 bases). Germline CDR1 is LNHDA and CDR2 is SQIVND (reference sequence). Trimming left V 7 bases short and J 1 base short, with 16 bases between. CDR3 size: 15 residues. DNA of the CDR3: TGTGCCAGTACTTATACTGTGACAGGGAACACTGAAGCTTTCTTT. Translating it yields CASTYTVTGNTEAFF.

This chain joins TRBV28 and TRBJ1-6; 7 nucleotides line up with TRBD1. The CDR3 has 13 amino acids. Looked up from germline, CDR1 is MDHEN and CDR2 is SYDVKM. The V gene end was trimmed by 5 bases and the J gene end by 9 bases; junction bases not matched to a gene: 4. CDR3 in amino acids: CASSTGVASPLHF. The CDR3 DNA reads TGTGCCAGCAGTACAGGGGTAGCTTCACCCCTCCACTTT.

This rearrangement joins TRBV7-9 to TRBJ2-7; 9 bases map to TRBD1. Germline assignment: CDR1 SEHNR and CDR2 FQNEAQ (reference sequence). J gave up 7 bases and V 10 bases, and 8 bases lay outside the gene matches. The length of the CDR3 is 12 residues. The CDR3 DNA reads as TGTGCCAAACCCGGGACAGGGCGAGAGCAGTACTTC. Residues: CAKPGTGREQYF.

The rearrangement links TRBV9 to TRBJ2-7; D is possibly TRBD2 (6 bases). The CDR3 covers 15 residues. V was cut by 4 bases and J by 0 bases, with 14 bases left in between. The germline gives CDR1 SGDLS, CDR2 YYNGEE. DNA of the CDR3: TGTGCCAGCAGCCACGGGCGGGAAAGCTCCTACGAGCAGTACTTC. Translation gives CASSHGRESSYEQYF.

The V call is TRBV6-5, the J call TRBJ1-4, with 9 bases lining up with TRBD1. This CDR3 region has 15 residues. Trimming at V came to 4 bases and at J to 6 bases, leaving 6 bases not matched to a gene. The germline CDR1 and CDR2 sequences are MNHEY and SVGAGI. The CDR3 coding sequence is TGTGCCAGCAGTTCCCCCGGGACAGGGTATGAAAAACTGTTTTTT. It yields the protein CASSSPGTGYEKLFF.

The chain has TRBV28 and TRBJ2-7, with D perhaps TRBD2 (6 bases). The CDR3 totals 15 residues. Trimming removed 2 bases from V and 0 bases from J, with 11 bases in between. CDR1 and CDR2 from the germline V gene are MDHEN and SYDVKM. CDR3 nucleotide sequence: TGTGCCAGCAGTTTAGGGAGGCCCCGCTCCTACGAGCAGTACTTC. Amino acid sequence: CASSLGRPRSYEQYF.